This T cell receptor beta chain was recorded in a study of blood T cell repertoires in COVID-19. Here immunoSEQ multiplex PCR was the method, and the copy in TCRdb shows in-frame clones only, minus some. The table has about 220,000 clones, around nine tenths seen once. This clone was recorded once. Germline trimming cut 2 bases from V and 2 bases from J; bases unmatched to any gene: 9. In germline, CDR1 is SGHVS, CDR2 FQNEAQ. The CDR3 is made up of 17 amino acids. The chain recombines TRBV7-8 with TRBJ2-5, with TRBD1 matching over 9 bases. This sequence originates from a woman between 50 and 59 years old with acute COVID-19. Sequenced input: PBMCs or T cells enriched from blood (not recorded which). The CDR3 sequence: CASSLRPGQGIQETQYF. CDR3 in DNA: TGTGCCAGCAGCTTACGACCGGGACAGGGCATACAAGAGACCCAGTACTTC.